This T cell receptor beta chain comes out of a study of blood T cell repertoires in COVID-19. Background on the study: From the United States, Italy and Spain came samples of acute and convalescent COVID-19. Nucleic acid was either cDNA or gDNA, and it came from T cells, B-cell-depleted T cells, or PBMCs.

The length of the CDR3 is 14 residues. V was clipped by 5 bases and J by 4 bases; unmatched bases: 8. The V gene's germline CDR1 is KGHSH and CDR2 LQKENI. In the authors' methods: Reference gene primer amplification gave estimated nucleated cell counts. The protocol was immunoSEQ multiplex PCR, while the TCRdb copy is restricted to in-frame clones and leaves out a portion. V and J calls plus clone size are reproduced from that table; the DNA served to infer D and trimming. This repertoire shows 35,000 to 50,000 clones, around four fifths found once; its top ten account for roughly 6%. The source is a woman older than 75 with acute or convalescent COVID-19. The sample was peripheral blood. This chain joins TRBV18 and TRBJ2-7; TRBD1 agrees at 7 bases. The CDR3 DNA follows: TGTGCCAGCTCAATCGGACAGGAGAGGTACGAGCAGTACTTC. Protein product: CASSIGQERYEQYF.